The 15 T cell receptor beta chains given below trace back to one sample, sequenced in a study of shared clonotypes between healthy human individuals. TCRdb keeps only in-frame clones here, not all; method: immunoSEQ multiplex PCR. Among some 900,000 clones, about 80% were seen once, and the ten largest hold about 1.5%. The sample was memory CD4+ T cells sorted from blood. The subset here: CD45RA-negative fraction. All receptors derive from a man between 18 and 29 years old in good health.

This chain connects TRBV28 to TRBJ1-2, with 10 bases matching TRBD1. In germline, CDR1 is MDHEN, CDR2 SYDVKM. This CDR3 has 15 amino acids. Trimming at V came to 6 bases and at J to 6 bases, leaving 10 bases not matched to a gene. DNA of the CDR3: TGTGCCAGCAGGATACCGGGACAGGGGTATAATGGCTACACCTTC. This codes for CASRIPGQGYNGYTF.

This chain uses TRBV19 with TRBJ2-5, with 12 bases fitting TRBD1. The J segment lost 5 bases and the V segment lost 7 bases, leaving 8 bases of the junction unmatched. This CDR3 contains 15 residues. Germline CDR1 LNHDA, CDR2 SQIVND (reference sequence). CDR3 amino acids: CASTQRDRGLETQYF. CDR3 in DNA: TGTGCCAGTACCCAGCGGGACAGGGGGCTGGAGACCCAGTACTTC.

The chain uses TRBV4-3 and TRBJ2-7; possible D gene TRBD1, 5 bases. The ends were cut back, 0 bases at V and 0 bases at J, with 9 bases in the middle. This CDR3 spans 15 amino acids. The V gene's germline CDR1 is LGHNA and CDR2 YSLEER. CDR3 bases: TGCGCCAGCAGCCAAGATAGGACATACTCCTACGAGCAGTACTTC. Translated: CASSQDRTYSYEQYF.

V gene TRBV11-3 combines with J gene TRBJ1-1; 7 bases fit TRBD1. CDR3 size: 12 residues. Germline lookup yields CDR1 SGHNT and CDR2 YENEEA. The J segment lost 11 bases and the V segment lost 0 bases, leaving 3 bases of the junction unmatched. This chain's CDR3 is CASSLETGTAFF. DNA for the CDR3: TGTGCCAGCAGCTTAGAGACAGGGACGGCTTTCTTT.

This clone was detected only a few times. The rearrangement joins TRBV20-1 to TRBJ1-2; D is undetermined. Trimming took 4 bases from V and 8 from J, leaving 11 bases between them. Per germline, CDR1 DFQATT and CDR2 SNEGSKA (reference sequence). The CDR3 has 11 amino acids. The CDR3 sequence is CSANQIGGYTF. For the CDR3, the DNA is TGCAGTGCTAACCAGATAGGGGGCTACACCTTC.

The chain recombines TRBV28 with TRBJ1-2; D gene uncertain. Trimming removed 5 bases from V and 8 bases from J, with 15 bases in between. This CDR3 has 13 residues. Germline lookup yields CDR1 MDHEN and CDR2 SYDVKM. CDR3 in amino acids: CASSPLISPGYTF. In DNA form, the CDR3 reads TGTGCCAGCAGTCCCCTAATCTCACCCGGCTACACCTTC.

This clone came up once. The chain combines TRBV6-1 with TRBJ2-7, with D perhaps TRBD2 (5 bases). This CDR3 region has 14 residues. V lost 8 bases to trimming and J lost 0 bases, with 14 bases between them. Germline CDR1 is MNHNS and CDR2 is SASEGT. The CDR3 bases are TGTGCCAGCGTCGGACGGGAATTCTCCTACGAGCAGTACTTC. Amino acid sequence: CASVGREFSYEQYF.

The rearrangement uses TRBV5-8 and TRBJ2-5, with 8 positions matching TRBD1. Germline CDR1 is SGHTS and CDR2 is YDEGEE. CDR3 length: 15 residues. V was clipped by 3 bases and J by 5 bases; unmatched bases: 9. The CDR3 DNA follows: TGTGCCAGCAGCTCTGGACAGGGAGGCCTTGAGACCCAGTACTTC. Its translation is CASSSGQGGLETQYF.

This rearrangement joins TRBV27 to TRBJ2-7, with D possibly matching TRBD1 (6 bases). With 6 bases removed from V and 6 bases from J, the gap between germline ends came to 18 bases. This CDR3 has 14 amino acids. In germline, CDR1 is MNHEY, CDR2 SMNVEV (reference sequence). CDR3 sequence reads: CASSPTGSSGEQYF. CDR3 DNA sequence: TGTGCCAGCAGCCCTACAGGGTCCTCGGGCGAGCAGTACTTC.

This clone was observed a few times. The CDR3 loop reads CASSLDFAQPQHF. CDR3 sequence (DNA): TGTGCCAGCAGCTTAGATTTTGCTCAGCCCCAGCATTTT. The rearrangement uses TRBV11-2 and TRBJ1-5, with D unclear. Germline CDR1 and CDR2: SGHAT and FQNNGV. The CDR3 loop spans 13 amino acids. The V and J ends lost 0 bases and 6 bases respectively, with 6 bases between them. The whole variable domain, filled in from reference TRBV11-2 and TRBJ1-5, reads EAGVAQSPRYKIIEKRQSVAFWCNPISGHATLYWYQQILGQGPKLLIQFQNNGVVDDSQLPKDRFSAERLKGVDSTLKIQPAKLEDSAVYLCASSLDFAQPQHFGDGTRLSIL.

The gene calls are TRBV2 and TRBJ2-2; possible D gene TRBD2, 6 bases. Germline values: CDR1 SNHLY, CDR2 FYNNEI. CDR3 length equals 16 residues. Trimming took 5 bases from V and 5 from J, leaving 18 bases between them. CDR3 nucleotide sequence: TGTGCCAGCAGTCTTACGGGAGATGGAAGAACCGGGGAGCTGTTTTTT. It yields the protein CASSLTGDGRTGELFF.

CDR3 protein: CASSATGQYTDTQYF. The CDR3 bases are TGTGCCAGCAGTGCCACCGGACAGTACACAGATACGCAGTATTTT. The rearrangement joins TRBV6-1 to TRBJ2-3, with D maybe TRBD1 (6 bases). Trimming removed 4 bases from V and 2 bases from J, with 13 bases in between. CDR1 is MNHNS and CDR2 is SASEGT in the germline V gene. The CDR3 totals 15 residues.

Here the CDR3 reads CSGLKGATNTEAFF. CDR3 in DNA: TGCAGCGGCTTGAAGGGGGCGACGAACACTGAAGCTTTCTTT. The chain combines TRBV29-1 with TRBJ1-1; 7 positions agree with TRBD1. J was trimmed by 1 base and V by 7 bases; bases with no gene match: 9. Germline V gene lookup returns CDR1 SQVTM and CDR2 ANQGSEA. The CDR3 is made up of 14 amino acids.

This rearrangement joins TRBV11-2 to TRBJ2-1; TRBD1 matches 9 bases. CDR1 SGHAT and CDR2 FQNNGV come from the germline V gene. V dropped 5 bases and J dropped 11; count of bases not matched to a gene: 16. The CDR3 loop spans 16 amino acids. The CDR3 DNA follows: TGTGCCAGCAGCCTCACCGGGACAGGGTCAGCTTTGCAGCAGTTCTTC. Translation: CASSLTGTGSALQQFF.

The table lists this clone with many counts. Distinct nucleotide sequences in the sample also encode this CDR3. This rearrangement joins TRBV30 to TRBJ1-6, with 8 bases fitting TRBD1. The germline V gene has CDR1 GTSNPN and CDR2 SVGIG (reference sequence). The trim removed 3 bases at V and 4 bases at J, leaving 5 bases unmatched. The CDR3 runs to 15 residues. The chain's CDR3 is CAWRNRDRYNSPLHF. The CDR3 bases are TGTGCCTGGAGAAACCGGGACAGGTATAATTCACCCCTCCACTTT. The complete variable domain, with remaining parts taken from reference TRBV30 and TRBJ1-6, reads SQTIHQWPATLVQPVGSPLSLECTVEGTSNPNLYWYRQAAGRGLQLLFYSVGIGQISSEVPQNLSASRPQDRQFILSSKKLLLSDSGFYLCAWRNRDRYNSPLHFGNGTRLTVT.